This T cell receptor (beta chain) appears in the sequencing data of a study of PD-1 blockade in classical Hodgkin lymphoma. The data were produced by immunoSEQ multiplex PCR, yet TCRdb's version contains in-frame clones alone and is incomplete. The sample gives tens of thousands of clones, approximately 90% of which show up once; roughly 5% is in the top ten. V lost 3 bases to trimming and J lost 1 base, with 12 bases between them. This CDR3 has 15 residues. Germline values: CDR1 SEHNR, CDR2 FQNEAQ (reference sequence). Documented time point: newly diagnosed, previously untreated cHL patient sample. For comparison, PBMCs from newly diagnosed, untreated classical Hodgkin lymphoma were used.

The origin of this receptor is a human donor with classical Hodgkin lymphoma. The sample was peripheral blood mononuclear cells (PBMCs). The chain couples TRBV7-9 to TRBJ2-5; D possibly corresponds to TRBD1 (5 bases). The CDR3, as DNA: TGTGCCAGCAGCTTTCAGGGAAGGATCCAAGAGACCCAGTACTTC. Translation: CASSFQGRIQETQYF.